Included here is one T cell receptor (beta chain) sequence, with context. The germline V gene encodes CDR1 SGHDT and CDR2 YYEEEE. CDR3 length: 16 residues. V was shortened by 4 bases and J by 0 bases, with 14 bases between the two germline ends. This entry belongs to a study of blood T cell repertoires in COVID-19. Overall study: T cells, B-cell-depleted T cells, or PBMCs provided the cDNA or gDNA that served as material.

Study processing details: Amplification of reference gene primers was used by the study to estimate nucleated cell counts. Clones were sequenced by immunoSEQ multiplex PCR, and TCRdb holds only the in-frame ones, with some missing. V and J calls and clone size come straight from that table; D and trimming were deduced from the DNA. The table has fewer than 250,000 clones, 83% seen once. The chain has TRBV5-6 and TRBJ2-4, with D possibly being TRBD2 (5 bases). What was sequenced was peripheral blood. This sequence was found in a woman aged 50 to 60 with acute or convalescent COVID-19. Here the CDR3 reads CASSGRADVAKNIQYF. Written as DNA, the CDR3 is TGTGCCAGCAGCGGGAGAGCGGACGTAGCCAAAAACATTCAGTACTTC.